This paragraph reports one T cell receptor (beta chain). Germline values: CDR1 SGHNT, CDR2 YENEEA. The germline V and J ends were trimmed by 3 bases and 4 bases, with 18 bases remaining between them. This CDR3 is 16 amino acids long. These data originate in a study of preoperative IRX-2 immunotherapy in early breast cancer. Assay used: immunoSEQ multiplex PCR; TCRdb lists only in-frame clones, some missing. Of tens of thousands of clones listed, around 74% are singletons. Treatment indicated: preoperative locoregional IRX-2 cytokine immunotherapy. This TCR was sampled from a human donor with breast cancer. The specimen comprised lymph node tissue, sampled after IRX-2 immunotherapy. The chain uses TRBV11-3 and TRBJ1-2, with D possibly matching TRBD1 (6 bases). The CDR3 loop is CASSLGARQVFYGYTF. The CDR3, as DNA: TGTGCCAGCAGCTTGGGGGCAAGACAGGTCTTCTATGGCTACACCTTC.